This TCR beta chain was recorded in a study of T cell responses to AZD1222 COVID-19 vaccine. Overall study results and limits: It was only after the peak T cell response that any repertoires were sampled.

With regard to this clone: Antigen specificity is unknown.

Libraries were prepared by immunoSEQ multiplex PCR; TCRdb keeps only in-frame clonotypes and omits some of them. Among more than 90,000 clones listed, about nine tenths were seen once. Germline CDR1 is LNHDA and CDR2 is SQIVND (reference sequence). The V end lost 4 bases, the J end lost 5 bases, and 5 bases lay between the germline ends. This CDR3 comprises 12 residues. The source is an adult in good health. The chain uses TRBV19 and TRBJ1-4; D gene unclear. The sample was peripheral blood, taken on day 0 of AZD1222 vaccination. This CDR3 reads CASSTPNEKLFF. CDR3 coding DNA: TGTGCCAGTAGTACTCCCAATGAAAAACTGTTTTTT.